These T cell receptor beta chains were read from a single sample in a study of cytomegalovirus exposure and HLA in healthy donors. Only in-frame clones appear in the TCRdb table, and some are missing; sequencing was by immunoSEQ multiplex PCR. The table includes 80,000 to 100,000 clones, approximately 80% detected once. The sequencing input was PBMCs. The receptors here all came from a man aged 40-49 years in good health and CMV-seronegative. The conserved cysteine and the conserved F or W are not part of the CDR3 here. Each record gives: J gene, V gene, clone size, CDR3 protein. A row's size may be missing; if present it is once, few, many or a size class.

j_gene: TRBJ1-2
v_gene: TRBV28
abundance: NA
CDR3aa: ASSLYRGYGYT

j_gene: TRBJ2-7
v_gene: TRBV2
abundance: few
CDR3aa: ASSDGGSPYEQY

j_gene: TRBJ1-1
v_gene: TRBV4-1
abundance: NA
CDR3aa: ASSQDATQPQGVAF

j_gene: TRBJ1-1
v_gene: TRBV28
abundance: NA
CDR3aa: ASSLLRTEAF

j_gene: TRBJ2-7
v_gene: TRBV10-1
abundance: NA
CDR3aa: ASMDRGEQY

j_gene: NA
v_gene: TRBV28
abundance: NA
CDR3aa: ASSLDSAYEQY

j_gene: TRBJ2-3
v_gene: TRBV6-5
abundance: NA
CDR3aa: ASSLAGGADTQY

j_gene: TRBJ1-1
v_gene: TRBV28
abundance: NA
CDR3aa: ASSLRTIPGQNRGRLNTEAF

j_gene: TRBJ2-7
v_gene: TRBV25-1
abundance: NA
CDR3aa: ASSEPETGPYEQY

j_gene: TRBJ2-1
v_gene: TRBV27
abundance: NA
CDR3aa: ASRTIRANEQF

j_gene: TRBJ2-7
v_gene: TRBV25-1
abundance: few
CDR3aa: ASSEFMPGSGRAEEQY

j_gene: TRBJ2-1
v_gene: TRBV21-1
abundance: NA
CDR3aa: ASSSRKGYPHPYNEQF

j_gene: TRBJ2-1
v_gene: TRBV5-1
abundance: NA
CDR3aa: ASSFSGTSGSEQF

j_gene: TRBJ2-7
v_gene: TRBV6-5
abundance: NA
CDR3aa: ASSYGGANCEQY

j_gene: TRBJ1-2
v_gene: TRBV30
abundance: few
CDR3aa: AWTPTGANYGYT

j_gene: TRBJ1-6
v_gene: TRBV30
abundance: NA
CDR3aa: AWSLQGIGSPLH

j_gene: TRBJ2-7
v_gene: TRBV4-2
abundance: NA
CDR3aa: ASSPQGTDDYEQY

j_gene: TRBJ2-3
v_gene: TRBV5-1
abundance: NA
CDR3aa: ASSQRLAGDTDTQY

j_gene: TRBJ1-2
v_gene: TRBV6-5
abundance: NA
CDR3aa: ASSYSTGGDGYT

j_gene: TRBJ1-2
v_gene: TRBV28
abundance: NA
CDR3aa: ASRGQGRYGYT

j_gene: TRBJ2-4
v_gene: TRBV7-9
abundance: once
CDR3aa: ASSLAGVAKNIQY

j_gene: TRBJ2-3
v_gene: TRBV19
abundance: NA
CDR3aa: ASSIGGADTDTQY

j_gene: TRBJ1-1
v_gene: TRBV2
abundance: once
CDR3aa: ASSEVTGNTEAF

j_gene: TRBJ2-5
v_gene: TRBV5-6
abundance: NA
CDR3aa: ASSLMGAAQY

j_gene: TRBJ1-1
v_gene: TRBV19
abundance: NA
CDR3aa: ASSTELRGNTEAF